The next 19 T cell receptor beta chains were all read from a single sample in a study of Graves' ophthalmopathy and Graves' hyperthyroidism. Amplification of the TCR beta CDR3 regions used RNA transcripts (as template). Scientists carried out first-round RT-PCR using HTBI primers and then a second-round multiplex PCR. MiXCR, run by TCRdb on the multiplex PCR reads, gives a single entry per CDR3 protein. The data hold around 520,000 distinct CDR3 sequences, with less than 45% observed a single time. The sample taken for sequencing was peripheral blood or thyroid tissue (not recorded which). The receptors were gathered from an adult man with Graves' hyperthyroidism.

This rearrangement joins TRBV29-1 to TRBJ1-2, with D maybe TRBD1 (5 bases). The germline gives CDR1 SQVTM, CDR2 ANQGSEA. This CDR3 is 16 amino acids long. The V end was cut by 0 bases, the J end by 4 bases, with 18 bases between. The CDR3 coding sequence is TGCAGCGTTGAAGATCTAAAAGCGGGGCTCGGCTATGGCTACACCTTC. Encoded protein: CSVEDLKAGLGYGYTF.

The chain recombines TRBV7-6 with TRBJ2-3; 9 nucleotides match TRBD2. CDR1 is SGHVS, CDR2 FNYEAQ, per germline. J was trimmed by 1 base and V by 5 bases; bases with no gene match: 7. The CDR3 runs to 16 residues. The chain's CDR3 is CASSHRTSVRTDTQYF. The CDR3 coding sequence is TGTGCCAGCAGCCACAGGACTAGCGTACGCACAGATACGCAGTATTTT.

The rearrangement uses TRBV7-9 and TRBJ1-1; 8 nucleotides line up with TRBD1. Germline V lookup: CDR1 SEHNR, CDR2 FQNEAQ (reference sequence). The CDR3 loop spans 15 amino acids. V dropped 1 base and J dropped 6; count of bases not matched to a gene: 7. The CDR3 region has the DNA TGTGCCAGCAGCTTAGGGCAGGGGGCTGGCGCTGAAGCTTTCTTT. Its translation is CASSLGQGAGAEAFF.

This clonotype was counted once. J is TRBJ2-5 and V is TRBV7-9; 8 bases are a match to TRBD1. Germline CDR1 reads SEHNR; CDR2 reads FQNEAQ (reference sequence). There are 16 residues in the CDR3. The junction had 9 bases not matched to a gene; V was cut back by 5 bases and J by 1 base. CDR3 coding DNA: TGTGCCAGCAGCCGGATTGACAGGGGACGCCAAGAGACCCAGTACTTC. Its translation is CASSRIDRGRQETQYF.

The table lists this clonotype with a count of one. The J gene is TRBJ1-4, the V gene TRBV2; D call uncertain. This CDR3 is 13 amino acids long. Germline CDR1 and CDR2: SNHLY and FYNNEI. V shed 6 bases and J shed 2 bases, with 7 bases lying between them. CDR3 nucleotides: TGTGCCAGCAGGGCCGGGACTAATGAAAAACTGTTTTTT. Translation: CASRAGTNEKLFF. Together with reference TRBV2 and TRBJ1-4, the CDR3 gives the full variable domain: EPEVTQTPSHQVTQMGQEVILRCVPISNHLYFYWYRQILGQKVEFLVSFYNNEISEKSEIFDDQFSVERPDGSNFTLKIRSTKLEDSAMYFCASRAGTNEKLFFGSGTQLSVL.

At least ten counts were recorded for this clonotype. V and J are TRBV10-3 and TRBJ1-2, with 7 bases matching TRBD1. Trimming cost V 0 bases and J 5 bases; bases outside gene matches: 6. Germline CDR1 reads ENHRY; CDR2 reads SYGVKD. The CDR3 has 15 residues. The CDR3: CAISESTGSGYGYTF. In DNA form, the CDR3 reads TGTGCCATCAGTGAGTCGACAGGGTCGGGTTATGGCTACACCTTC.

The chain combines TRBV5-1 with TRBJ1-6; 10 bases line up with TRBD1. CDR3 length: 15 amino acids. In germline, CDR1 is SGHRS, CDR2 YFSETQ. V shed 3 bases, J shed 6 bases, and the junction held 3 bases outside the gene matches. The CDR3 region is CASSSTGGVNSPLHF. Here the CDR3 DNA reads TGCGCCAGCAGCTCGACAGGGGGCGTTAATTCACCCCTCCACTTT. The complete variable domain, with remaining parts taken from reference TRBV5-1 and TRBJ1-6, reads KAGVTQTPRYLIKTRGQQVTLSCSPISGHRSVSWYQQTPGQGLQFLFEYFSETQRNKGNFPGRFSGRQFSNSRSEMNVSTLELGDSALYLCASSSTGGVNSPLHFGNGTRLTVT.

The chain couples TRBV14 to TRBJ2-5; weak D call: TRBD2 (5 bases). The CDR3 has 14 residues. With 4 bases removed from V and 2 bases from J, the gap between germline ends came to 11 bases. The V gene's germline CDR1 is SGHDN and CDR2 FVKESK. The CDR3 DNA reads as TGTGCCAGCAGCCCAACTAGTATGCAAGAGACCCAGTACTTC. Protein sequence: CASSPTSMQETQYF.

The genes are TRBV29-1 and TRBJ1-2; D not certain. V shed 8 bases and J shed 0 bases, with 7 bases lying between them. Germline V lookup: CDR1 SQVTM, CDR2 ANQGSEA. This CDR3 contains 11 residues. The CDR3 nucleotides are TGCAGCTTTGGCGCTAACTATGGCTACACCTTC. This sequence encodes CSFGANYGYTF. The full variable domain, rest sourced from reference TRBV29-1 and TRBJ1-2, is SAVISQKPSRDICQRGTSLTIQCQVDSQVTMMFWYRQQPGQSLTLIATANQGSEATYESGFVIDKFPISRPNLTFSTLTVSNMSPEDSSIYLCSFGANYGYTFGSGTRLTVV.

The V gene is TRBV20-1, the J gene TRBJ1-1; D gene ambiguous. This CDR3 has 13 amino acids. V lost 1 base, J lost 1 base, and 7 bases lay in between. Germline CDR1 reads DFQATT; CDR2 reads SNEGSKA (reference sequence). The CDR3 DNA reads as TGCAGTGCTAGAGTTAACCAGAACACTGAAGCTTTCTTT. This sequence encodes CSARVNQNTEAFF.

This clonotype came up many times. This chain links TRBV20-1 with TRBJ2-7; 12 positions agree with TRBD2. The V segment lost 3 bases and the J segment 6 bases; nucleotides outside the gene matches: 6. Germline lookup yields CDR1 DFQATT and CDR2 SNEGSKA (reference sequence). The CDR3 is made up of 14 amino acids. The CDR3 sequence: CSASLRLAGAEQYF. The CDR3 nucleotides are TGCAGTGCTAGTTTGCGACTAGCGGGAGCCGAGCAGTACTTC.

To note about this clonotype: The final CDR3 position lacks the conserved phenylalanine or tryptophan, pointing to a likely read error. This chain links TRBV15 with TRBJ1-1; D gene ambiguous. V lost 11 bases, J lost 2 bases, and 21 bases lay in between. Germline assignment: CDR1 LNHNV and CDR2 YYDKDF (reference sequence). The CDR3 is made up of 15 amino acids. CDR3 sequence reads: CAATRALGSNTEAFL. In DNA form, the CDR3 reads TGTGCCGCCACGAGGGCGCTAGGGTCTAACACTGAAGCTTTCCTT.

This clonotype was seen many times. As DNA, the CDR3 is TGTGCCAGCAATGGGCTCCCTAATGAAAAACTGTTTTTT. It yields the protein CASNGLPNEKLFF. This chain links TRBV2 with TRBJ1-4; D uncertain. Trimming pared 7 bases from V and 3 bases from J, leaving 9 bases between. Germline CDR1 reads SNHLY; CDR2 reads FYNNEI. CDR3 length: 13 amino acids.

This clonotype appeared once. The chain employs TRBV7-3 and TRBJ2-7, with D unresolved. Germline V CDR1 and CDR2: SGHTA, FQGTGA. CDR3 length equals 12 residues. V was clipped by 5 bases and J by 7 bases, with 12 bases between them. In nucleotides, the CDR3 is TGTGCCAGCAGCCCGACGGACGGTGAGCAGTACTTC. Encoded protein: CASSPTDGEQYF.

This clonotype has a count of ten or more. V gene TRBV7-2 combines with J gene TRBJ2-7, with D possibly TRBD2 on 5 matching bases. V lost 5 bases and J 4 bases, leaving 18 bases between the germline ends. This CDR3 contains 15 residues. CDR1 and CDR2 (germline): SGHTA, FQGNSA. The DNA for the CDR3 is TGTGCCAGCAGCCCTCCTTCGGCGGGTTCGTACGAGCAGTACTTC. Its translation: CASSPPSAGSYEQYF.

In this sample, this clonotype turned up many times. The chain combines TRBV6-1 with TRBJ1-1, with D possibly being TRBD1 (5 bases). The CDR3 covers 14 residues. The V gene's germline CDR1 is MNHNS and CDR2 SASEGT. V dropped 10 bases and J dropped 6 bases, with 21 bases sitting between them. CDR3 sequence (DNA): TGTGCCACCAGGATTGCCGACAGCCTCCCTGAAGCTTTCTTT. Its translation: CATRIADSLPEAFF.

This clonotype has ten or more counts. V and J are TRBV9 and TRBJ2-5, with D possibly being TRBD1 (6 bases). V lost 0 bases and J lost 2, with 11 bases in between. Germline CDR1 SGDLS, CDR2 YYNGEE. This CDR3 is built from 15 residues. The CDR3 sequence: CASSVATTGQETQYF. CDR3 in DNA: TGTGCCAGCAGCGTAGCTACGACAGGACAAGAGACCCAGTACTTC. Full variable domain (missing parts from reference TRBV9 and TRBJ2-5): DSGVTQTPKHLITATGQRVTLRCSPRSGDLSVYWYQQSLDQGLQFLIQYYNGEERAKGNILERFSAQQFPDLHSELNLSSLELGDSALYFCASSVATTGQETQYFGPGTRLLVL.

This clonotype appeared many times. The chain combines TRBV7-9 with TRBJ1-2; 7 bases agree with TRBD1. V shed 3 bases, J shed 3 bases, and the junction held 4 bases outside the gene matches. Germline CDR1 reads SEHNR; CDR2 reads FQNEAQ (reference sequence). CDR3 length: 14 amino acids. The CDR3 nucleotides are TGTGCCAGCAGCTTGGTCAGGGGGTACTATGGCTACACCTTC. Protein sequence: CASSLVRGYYGYTF.

Worth noting for this clonotype: The junction does not match germline at one end; this may be a read error. J is TRBJ2-7 and V is TRBV2; D unresolved. CDR3 length: 14 amino acids. The V gene's germline CDR1 is SNHLY and CDR2 FYNNEI. CDR3: CASSTRGVTYGQYF. The CDR3 DNA sequence: TGTGCCAGCAGTACACGCGGTGTAACCTACGGGCAGTACTTC.